A selection of T cell receptor beta chains follows, all from one sample in a study of Ad26.COV2.S vaccination and SARS-CoV-2 variants. Profiling relied on immunoSEQ multiplex PCR, and the TCRdb table lists in-frame clones only, not all of them. The table lists about 350,000 clones, roughly nine tenths of them singletons. This specimen was peripheral blood, taken in a trial of Ad26.COV2.S vaccine versus placebo. These receptors all come from a person aged 18-60 years who received the Ad26.COV2.S COVID-19 vaccine or a placebo. The CDR3 runs from the conserved cysteine through the conserved F or W. A D gene is named only where the DNA matches it firmly. Only part of the rows carry a size: once, few, many, or a class if the clone is expanded.

>TRBD1|TRBJ1-3|once|TRBV7-3
TGTGCCAGCAGCCTCGAGGGGACAGGGGCAAACACCATATATTTT
CASSLEGTGANTIYF
>.|TRBJ2-7|.|TRBV27
TGTGCCAGCAGTTTATCCGCGGACTACGAGCAGTACTTC
CASSLSADYEQYF
>TRBD1|TRBJ1-2|.|TRBV6-5
TGTGCCAGCAGTTACGACAGGGGGCAGGTTGGCTACACCTTC
CASSYDRGQVGYTF
>.|TRBJ1-5|.|TRBV15
TGTGCCACCAGCAGAGACAGGAATAATCAGCCCCAGCATTTT
CATSRDRNNQPQHF
>.|TRBJ2-2|.|TRBV7-9
TGTGCCAGCAGCCCTGGGGGGCCGGCGAACACCGGGGAGCTGTTTTTT
CASSPGGPANTGELFF
>.|TRBJ2-7|.|TRBV6-5
TGTGCCGCGAGAAGGACGGTCATCCGGGACGAGCAGTACTTC
CAARRTVIRDEQYF
>TRBD1|TRBJ2-7|.|TRBV2
TGTGCCAGCACGGGACAGGAGGTCTACGAGCAGTACTTC
CASTGQEVYEQYF
>.|TRBJ2-3|.|TRBV3-1/TRBV3-2
TGTGCCACCCTGGAGAGACCGATCGACTCCACAGATACGCAGTATTTT
CATLERPIDSTDTQYF
>TRBD2|TRBJ2-3|.|TRBV28
TGTGCCAGCAAGGGCGGGAGCACCGCGTCAGATACGCAGTATTTT
CASKGGSTASDTQYF
>.|TRBJ1-2|once|TRBV7-3
TGTGCCAGCAGCGGCGCCCAGCCTAACTATGGCTACACCTTC
CASSGAQPNYGYTF
>TRBD1|TRBJ1-5|.|TRBV3-1/TRBV3-2
TGTGCCAGCTCCGGGACAGGGGGCGGTCAGCCCCAGCATTTT
CASSGTGGGQPQHF
>.|TRBJ1-5|few|TRBV2
TGTGCCAGCATGACAAGAGACGGGAGAACAAATCAGCCCCAGCATTTT
CASMTRDGRTNQPQHF
>.|TRBJ2-5|once|TRBV9
TGTGCCAGCAGCGTAGTGCCCAAACAAGAGACCCAGTACTTC
CASSVVPKQETQYF
>TRBD2|TRBJ2-3|few|TRBV2
TGTGCCAGCAGTGAGACTAGCGGAGACACAGATACGCAGTATTTT
CASSETSGDTDTQYF
>.|TRBJ1-1|.|TRBV7-3
TGTGCCAGCAGCTTATTCCGCAGGGTCACTGAAGCTTTCTTT
CASSLFRRVTEAFF
>.|TRBJ1-3|.|TRBV19
TGTGCCAGTAGTATGGAGGGCAGGGGAGGAAACACCATATATTTT
CASSMEGRGGNTIYF
>.|TRBJ1-1|.|TRBV5-1
TGCGCCAGCAGCTTGACCATGAACACTGAAGCTTTCTTT
CASSLTMNTEAFF
>.|TRBJ2-4|.|TRBV23-1
TGCGCCAGCAGTCGAGGAGACAGAAAAAACATTCAGTACTTC
CASSRGDRKNIQYF
>.|TRBJ2-7|.|TRBV7-3
TGTGCCAGCAGCCTAACCTTGAACGAGCAGTACTTC
CASSLTLNEQYF
>.|TRBJ1-6|.|TRBV19
TGTGCCAGTAGTATTGGGGATTCACCCCTCCACTTT
CASSIGDSPLHF
>.|TRBJ2-7|.|TRBV6-5
TGTGCCAGCAGTCAAACAGGGCCGAGCTCCTACGAGCAGTACTTC
CASSQTGPSSYEQYF
>TRBD1|TRBJ2-7|.|TRBV5-1
TGCGCCAGCAGCTTAGGACAGGCTAGACACGAGCAGTACTTC
CASSLGQARHEQYF
>TRBD1|TRBJ1-1|.|TRBV19
TGTGCCAGTAGGGCACTAACTCCGGGACAGGGGGCGGGCGGAGAAGCTTTCTTT
CASRALTPGQGAGGEAFF
>TRBD2|TRBJ2-3|once|TRBV30
TGTGCCTGGAGTGTATCGTCCAGGACTAGCGAAGCGCAGTATTTT
CAWSVSSRTSEAQYF
>.|TRBJ2-1|.|TRBV5-4
TGTGCCAGCAGTCAGGACTCGAGAGACTACAATGAGCAGTTCTTC
CASSQDSRDYNEQFF
>TRBD2|TRBJ2-1|.|TRBV14
TGTGCCAGCAGCCAAGGACGACTAGCGCGATCTCACAATGAGCAGTTCTTC
CASSQGRLARSHNEQFF
>TRBD1|TRBJ2-3|.|TRBV5-1
TGCGCCAGCAGCTTGGGGACAGGGCCCACAGATACGCAGTATTTT
CASSLGTGPTDTQYF
>TRBD2|TRBJ2-1|once|TRBV9
TGTGCCAGCAGCGTAGTGGTAGCGGGAGGTAATGAGCAGTTCTTC
CASSVVVAGGNEQFF
>TRBD1|TRBJ1-4|.|TRBV4-3
TGCGCCAGCAGCCCGTTTGACAGGGGAGGCGAAAAACTGTTTTTT
CASSPFDRGGEKLFF
>.|TRBJ2-7|.|TRBV3-1/TRBV3-2
TGTGCCAGCAGCCCCGGGGACGGAGCCTACGAGCAGTACTTC
CASSPGDGAYEQYF
>TRBD2|TRBJ2-3|.|TRBV19
TGTGCCAGTAGACTAGCGGGAGGGACCACAGATACGCAGTATTTT
CASRLAGGTTDTQYF
>TRBD1|TRBJ1-6|.|TRBV6-2/TRBV6-3
TGTGCCAGCAGTTACCCAGATCCCAGGACAGGGAGAAATTCACCCCTCCACTTT
CASSYPDPRTGRNSPLHF
>TRBD1|TRBJ2-7|once|TRBV18
TGTGCCAGCTCACCTGCAGGGGGCTCGTACGAGCAGTACTTC
CASSPAGGSYEQYF
>.|TRBJ2-7|.|TRBV23-1
TGCGCCAGCAGTCAATGGTTCAGGGGCTACGAGCAGTACTTC
CASSQWFRGYEQYF
>.|TRBJ1-5|.|TRBV2
TGTGCCAGCAGTGAGTTGGCAGGGCTTCAGCCCCAGCATTTT
CASSELAGLQPQHF
>TRBD1|TRBJ1-1|.|TRBV7-2
TGTGCCAGCAGCTTATGGGGGGGACAGGGTGACACTGAAGCTTTCTTT
CASSLWGGQGDTEAFF
>.|TRBJ2-7|.|TRBV9
TGTGCCAGCAGCGTCTGGGACTTGACGGAGCAGTACTTC
CASSVWDLTEQYF
>.|TRBJ1-4|.|TRBV28
TGTGCCAGCAGTCCAGGGAGTCTCGGTAATGAAAAACTGTTTTTT
CASSPGSLGNEKLFF
>TRBD2|TRBJ2-7|.|TRBV7-6
TGTGCCAGCAGCTTACGGACTAGCGGATCCTACGAGCAGTACTTC
CASSLRTSGSYEQYF
>TRBD2|TRBJ2-7|.|TRBV28
TGTGCCAGCAGGTCGTACCTAGCGGAGAGACTCTACGAGCAGTACTTC
CASRSYLAERLYEQYF
>.|TRBJ1-2|.|TRBV4-3
TGCGCCAGCAGCCAGGACCAGGATCGTAACTATGGCTACACCTTC
CASSQDQDRNYGYTF
>TRBD1|TRBJ2-7|.|TRBV9
TGTGCCAGCAGCCTCACAGGGGGCTCTGCCTACGAGCAGTACTTC
CASSLTGGSAYEQYF
>TRBD2|TRBJ2-3|.|TRBV7-3
TGTGCCAGCAGCGGCGGACGGGGGGCAGATACGCAGTATTTT
CASSGGRGADTQYF
>.|TRBJ2-5|.|TRBV19
TGTGCCACCAGGGGAGGGTCAGAGACCCAGTACTTC
CATRGGSETQYF
>.|TRBJ2-2|.|TRBV12-3/TRBV12-4
TGTGCCAGCCAGGGTTATAACACCGGGGAGCTGTTTTTT
CASQGYNTGELFF
>.|TRBJ1-2|once|TRBV7-2
TGTGCCAGCAGCACAGACAGGTCTAACTATGGCTACACCTTC
CASSTDRSNYGYTF
>.|TRBJ2-2|.|TRBV27
TGTGCCAGCAGTTCTAGGGGGACCGGGGAGCTGTTTTTT
CASSSRGTGELFF